The clone carrying this TCR beta chain was detected only a few times. This entry belongs to a study of CD8+CD57+ T cells in acquired aplastic anemia. Across the whole study: DNA per sorted CD4+ or CD8+ sample ranged roughly 0.19 to 30 ug, averaging about 3.4 ug.

Germline loops: CDR1 LNHDA, CDR2 SQIVND (reference sequence). V lost 3 bases to trimming and J lost 4 bases, with 25 bases between them. The CDR3 contains 19 residues. Both TCR beta VDJ combination and CDR3 sequence profiling were carried out. Genomic DNA was the template for this profiling. Using its own MiXCR run on the reads, TCRdb lists one record per CDR3 protein. The sample holds 150,000 to 200,000 distinct CDR3 sequences, around 65% seen once. Sequencing was performed on sorted CD4+, CD8+, or CD8+CD57+ T cells (not recorded which) from PBMCs. The V and J genes are TRBV19 and TRBJ1-3; a possible D gene is TRBD1 (6 bases). The source is a human donor with severe aplastic anemia or a healthy control (not recorded which). The CDR3: CASSISVWGGALAGNTIYF. For the CDR3, the DNA is TGTGCCAGTAGTATCTCCGTTTGGGGGGGCGCATTGGCGGGAAACACCATATATTTT.